The 31 T cell receptor beta chains reported below all come from one sample, sequenced in a study of T cell responses to AZD1222 COVID-19 vaccine. Generated by immunoSEQ multiplex PCR, the TCRdb table keeps only in-frame clones and is missing some. The repertoire has 100,000 to 120,000 clones, around nine tenths of them found once; the top ten carry around 16%. The specimen was peripheral blood, collected 28 days after the second AZD1222 dose. The source of these receptors is an adult who received the AZD1222 COVID-19 vaccine.

This chain uses TRBV7-3 with TRBJ2-7; TRBD1 aligns across 9 bases. Unmatched junction bases numbered 10, after V lost 5 bases and J lost 5 bases. CDR3 size: 15 residues. Germline CDR1 and CDR2: SGHTA and FQGTGA. The chain's CDR3 is CASSPNRGRLDEQYF. CDR3 bases: TGTGCCAGCAGCCCGAACAGGGGGCGGTTGGACGAGCAGTACTTC.

This sequence joins TRBV19 and TRBJ1-5, with 9 bases aligning to TRBD1. CDR3 length: 16 residues. Germline CDR1 is LNHDA and CDR2 is SQIVND (reference sequence). V trimming: 3 bases; J trimming: 4 bases; junction bases outside the gene matches: 7. The CDR3 sequence: CASSIITGTGNQPQHF. The CDR3 nucleotides are TGTGCCAGTAGTATCATAACCGGGACAGGGAATCAGCCCCAGCATTTT.

The J gene is TRBJ2-1, the V gene TRBV14; 8 nucleotides agree with TRBD2. The CDR3 loop spans 18 amino acids. Looked up from germline, CDR1 is SGHDN and CDR2 is FVKESK. Losses at the gene ends were 0 bases for V and 2 bases for J; bases not matched to a gene: 9. The DNA of the CDR3 is TGTGCCAGCAGCCAAGATGTGGCTAGCGGGTCCCCCTACAATGAGCAGTTCTTC. Protein sequence: CASSQDVASGSPYNEQFF.

The gene calls are TRBV5-6 and TRBJ2-7; 8 nucleotides align to TRBD2. V gave up 4 bases and J gave up 1 base; unmatched junction bases: 10. This CDR3 spans 16 amino acids. CDR1 is SGHDT and CDR2 is YYEEEE in the germline V gene. For the CDR3, the DNA is TGTGCCAGCAGCGCCTCGGGGGGGCGGGTATCCTACGAGCAGTACTTC. Translation: CASSASGGRVSYEQYF.

The V gene is TRBV9, the J gene TRBJ1-3; no clear D gene. V gave up 4 bases and J gave up 0 bases, with 14 bases separating them. CDR3 length: 16 residues. The germline V gene has CDR1 SGDLS and CDR2 YYNGEE. CDR3 DNA: TGTGCCAGCAGCCCCACAGCCGCGAGCTCTGGAAACACCATATATTTT. Amino acids: CASSPTAASSGNTIYF.

This sequence joins TRBV7-9 and TRBJ1-2; possibly TRBD1 for D (6 bases). Germline V lookup: CDR1 SEHNR, CDR2 FQNEAQ (reference sequence). The CDR3 runs 13 residues. The V end lost 2 bases, the J end lost 3 bases, and 7 bases lay between the germline ends. In DNA form, the CDR3 reads TGTGCCAGCAGCTTATGGACAGACTATGGCTACACCTTC. Protein: CASSLWTDYGYTF.

The genes are TRBV19 and TRBJ1-5; no clear D gene. This CDR3 is built from 14 residues. Between the trimmed V and J ends, which lost 7 bases and 0 bases, there was a span of 10 bases. Germline V gives CDR1 LNHDA, CDR2 SQIVND (reference sequence). CDR3 DNA sequence: TGTGCCAGTACCCAACAGTATAGCAATCAGCCCCAGCATTTT. Translating gives CASTQQYSNQPQHF. Full variable domain (rest looked up from reference TRBV19 and TRBJ1-5): DGGITQSPKYLFRKEGQNVTLSCEQNLNHDAMYWYRQDPGQGLRLIYYSQIVNDFQKGDIAEGYSVSREKKESFPLTVTSAQKNPTAFYLCASTQQYSNQPQHFGDGTRLSIL.

The gene calls are TRBV14 and TRBJ2-1; D gene unclear. This CDR3 comprises 14 residues. With 4 bases removed from V and 1 base from J, the gap between germline ends came to 8 bases. Germline lookup yields CDR1 SGHDN and CDR2 FVKESK. In DNA, the CDR3 is TGTGCCAGCAGCCCCGTGTCTTCCTACAATGAGCAGTTCTTC. Its protein product is CASSPVSSYNEQFF.

The gene calls are TRBV7-3 and TRBJ1-2, with D uncertain. V lost 2 bases, J lost 6 bases, and 13 bases lay in between. The CDR3 has 14 residues. Germline V CDR1 and CDR2: SGHTA, FQGTGA. The CDR3 spells CASSLSPGLDGYTF. The CDR3 bases are TGTGCCAGCAGCTTATCTCCCGGGCTTGATGGCTACACCTTC.

J is TRBJ1-2 and V is TRBV7-2; no clear D. This CDR3 has 13 amino acids. The germline V gene has CDR1 SGHTA and CDR2 FQGNSA. Trimming took 5 bases from V and 5 from J, leaving 12 bases between them. The CDR3 sequence is CASSGHQRYGYTF. DNA of the CDR3: TGTGCCAGCAGCGGCCACCAGAGATATGGCTACACCTTC.

V usage is TRBV27 and J usage is TRBJ1-6; 9 nucleotides match TRBD1. Unmatched junction bases numbered 3, after V lost 3 bases and J lost 3 bases. The germline V gene has CDR1 MNHEY and CDR2 SMNVEV (reference sequence). This CDR3 comprises 16 residues. CDR3 sequence (DNA): TGTGCCAGCAGTTTCCAGGGACAGGGCTATAATTCACCCCTCCACTTT. Translation: CASSFQGQGYNSPLHF.

This chain links TRBV3-1 (or the pseudogene TRBV3-2) with TRBJ2-1; 7 positions match TRBD2. CDR1 is LGHDT and CDR2 is YNNKEL in the germline V gene (reference sequence). Trimming cost V 1 base and J 6 bases; bases outside gene matches: 6. This CDR3 region has 15 residues. The CDR3 is CASSQVLAAGNEQFF. The CDR3 DNA follows: TGTGCCAGCAGCCAAGTGCTAGCGGCGGGCAATGAGCAGTTCTTC.

The chain combines TRBV14 with TRBJ1-3; 8 bases line up with TRBD1. This CDR3 has 16 residues. The V gene end was trimmed by 5 bases and the J gene end by 2 bases; junction bases not matched to a gene: 8. The germline V gene has CDR1 SGHDN and CDR2 FVKESK. CDR3 sequence: CASSSRTGITGNTIYF. Here the CDR3 DNA reads TGTGCCAGCAGCAGCCGGACAGGGATCACTGGAAACACCATATATTTT.

The chain couples TRBV19 to TRBJ2-5, with D unclear. Germline loops: CDR1 LNHDA, CDR2 SQIVND (reference sequence). The V end lost 2 bases, the J end lost 4 bases, and 2 bases lay between the germline ends. This CDR3 has 11 residues. CDR3 residues: CASSIRETQYF. The CDR3 nucleotides read TGTGCCAGTAGTATAAGAGAGACCCAGTACTTC.

V usage is TRBV4-1 and J usage is TRBJ1-5; 7 bases line up with TRBD1. Germline V lookup: CDR1 MGHRA, CDR2 YSYEKL. The CDR3 totals 16 residues. Trimming took 2 bases from V and 7 from J; bases not matched to a gene: 11. This CDR3 is CASSQRPSSQGQPQHF. The CDR3, as DNA: TGCGCCAGCAGCCAACGACCCTCCTCACAGGGGCAGCCCCAGCATTTT.

This clone appeared many times. The chain combines TRBV6-4 with TRBJ2-1, with TRBD2 matching over 8 bases. Germline V gene sequence: CDR1 MRHNA, CDR2 SNTAGT. V lost 6 bases, J lost 5 bases, and 12 bases stayed unmatched. This CDR3 is 16 amino acids long. This CDR3 is CASSLLGLGLNNEQFF. The CDR3 bases are TGTGCCAGCAGCCTCCTGGGACTAGGGTTGAACAATGAGCAGTTCTTC.

The CDR3 DNA reads TGTGCCAGCAGCTTGAGGGATATCGCTGAAGCTTTCTTT. It specifies CASSLRDIAEAFF. This sequence joins TRBV11-1 and TRBJ1-1; D remains unclear. Germline V gene lookup returns CDR1 SGHAT and CDR2 FQDESV (reference sequence). CDR3 length: 13 residues. Trimming took off 3 bases at V and 6 bases at J, with 11 bases between the two ends. Looking up the rest from reference TRBV11-1 and TRBJ1-1 gives the full variable domain: EAEVAQSPRYKITEKSQAVAFWCDPISGHATLYWYRQILGQGPELLVQFQDESVVDDSQLPKDRFSAERLKGVDSTLKIQPAELGDSAMYLCASSLRDIAEAFFGQGTRLTVV.

This clone was seen only once. The chain uses TRBV2 and TRBJ2-1, with 10 nucleotides matching TRBD2. V was clipped by 8 bases and J by 3 bases; unmatched bases: 7. From germline, CDR1 is SNHLY and CDR2 FYNNEI. The CDR3 extends over 15 amino acids. The CDR3 DNA reads as TGTGCCAGCGACGGTAGCGGGGGGCACTACAATGAGCAGTTCTTC. This translates into CASDGSGGHYNEQFF.

This clone has a single count. The gene calls are TRBV4-1 and TRBJ2-4; D is perhaps TRBD2 (5 bases). CDR3 length: 15 residues. Germline V gene data show CDR1 as MGHRA and CDR2 as YSYEKL. Trimming took 1 base from V and 10 from J, leaving 17 bases between them. The CDR3 region has the DNA TGCGCCAGCAGCCAAGCGGTCGGACGGTGGACTATTCAGTACTTC. Its translation: CASSQAVGRWTIQYF.

The chain carries TRBV29-1 and TRBJ1-1; 9 bases agree with TRBD1. This CDR3 comprises 14 residues. The V gene end was trimmed by 6 bases and the J gene end by 7 bases; junction bases not matched to a gene: 12. The germline gives CDR1 SQVTM, CDR2 ANQGSEA. In nucleotides, the CDR3 is TGCAGCGTCAAGATACAGGGGGCCCGGATTGAAGCTTTCTTT. Protein product: CSVKIQGARIEAFF.

This clone has at least ten counts. The chain uses TRBV7-3 and TRBJ2-1; 7 bases are a match to TRBD1. The germline gives CDR1 SGHTA, CDR2 FQGTGA. CDR3 length: 14 amino acids. Germline trimming cut 3 bases from V and 9 bases from J; bases unmatched to any gene: 8. CDR3 loop: CASSLRDSFGEQFF. CDR3 coding DNA: TGTGCCAGCAGCTTGAGGGACAGTTTCGGTGAGCAGTTCTTC.

The V gene is TRBV28, the J gene TRBJ1-2, with 9 bases identical to TRBD1. The CDR3 is 12 amino acids. Germline V lookup: CDR1 MDHEN, CDR2 SYDVKM. The ends lost 10 bases at V and 8 bases at J; junction bases unmatched: 8. In DNA, the CDR3 is TGTGCCATTACAGGGGGCGCGGGGGGCTACACCTTC. It is translated as CAITGGAGGYTF.

On this clone: Additional DNA sequences in this sample encode the identical CDR3. V gene TRBV18 combines with J gene TRBJ1-1, with a tentative D call TRBD1 (5 bases). The CDR3 consists of 13 residues. Germline V gives CDR1 KGHSH, CDR2 LQKENI. V was clipped by 6 bases and J by 3 bases, with 11 bases between them. CDR3 sequence reads: CASSPLGDTEAFF. The CDR3 DNA is TGTGCCAGCTCCCCCTTGGGGGACACTGAAGCTTTCTTT.

J is TRBJ1-4 and V is TRBV6-5, with D maybe TRBD1 (6 bases). V was trimmed by 5 bases and J by 8 bases, leaving 21 bases between them. The CDR3 runs 16 residues. In germline, CDR1 is MNHEY, CDR2 SVGAGI. The CDR3 loop is CASSHYSQGTGEKLFF. DNA for the CDR3: TGTGCCAGCAGTCACTACTCACAGGGAACCGGGGAAAAACTGTTTTTT.

Here the CDR3 DNA reads TGTGCCTGCGCCCGGGACACCATATATTTT. It is translated as CACARDTIYF. The chain combines TRBV30 with TRBJ1-3, with D uncertain. Deletions cut 6 bases from V and 8 bases from J, with 8 bases between. The CDR3 contains 10 residues. Germline values: CDR1 GTSNPN, CDR2 SVGIG (reference sequence).

Of note for this clone: The identical CDR3 is also encoded by other nucleotide sequences in the sample. This CDR3 reads CASSLAGMNTEAFF. The DNA for the CDR3 is TGTGCCAGCAGCTTGGCAGGGATGAACACTGAAGCTTTCTTT. The chain links TRBV5-4 to TRBJ1-1; D is perhaps TRBD1 (5 bases). The CDR3 extends over 14 amino acids. CDR1 SGHNT and CDR2 YYREEE come from the germline V gene (reference sequence). Trimming shortened V by 0 bases and J by 0 bases, and 6 bases separated the two germline ends.

This clone occurred once. The chain couples TRBV19 to TRBJ1-2, with D tentatively TRBD1 (5 bases). The CDR3 has 13 residues. Germline assignment: CDR1 LNHDA and CDR2 SQIVND (reference sequence). Trimming left V 4 bases short and J 4 bases short, with 10 bases between. This CDR3 reads CASSNQGAYGYTF. CDR3 DNA: TGTGCCAGTAGTAACCAAGGGGCCTATGGCTACACCTTC.

This clone was counted a single time. J is TRBJ1-2 and V is TRBV4-1; 10 bases fit TRBD1. This CDR3 comprises 14 residues. Trimming at V came to 4 bases and at J to 6 bases, leaving 5 bases not matched to a gene. The germline V gene has CDR1 MGHRA and CDR2 YSYEKL. In DNA form, the CDR3 reads TGCGCCAGCAGCCGCTCCGGGACAGGGGATGGCTACACCTTC. Translated: CASSRSGTGDGYTF.

V gene TRBV11-3 combines with J gene TRBJ2-3; a possible D gene is TRBD1 (6 bases). The V end was cut by 4 bases, the J end by 8 bases, with 16 bases between. The CDR3 extends over 14 amino acids. The germline V gene has CDR1 SGHNT and CDR2 YENEEA. The CDR3 region is CASSSPLGAGTQYF. CDR3 DNA: TGTGCCAGCAGCTCCCCGCTGGGGGCCGGTACGCAGTATTTT.

The rearrangement links TRBV28 to TRBJ2-3, with D possibly TRBD2 on 7 matching bases. Germline V gives CDR1 MDHEN, CDR2 SYDVKM. Trimming removed 6 bases at V and 2 bases at J, with 18 bases between. This CDR3 spans 16 amino acids. CDR3 coding DNA: TGTGCCAGCAGGGTCGGGGGGCTTTTCTCCACAGATACGCAGTATTTT. Protein product: CASRVGGLFSTDTQYF.

As regards this clone: Additional DNA sequences in this sample encode the identical CDR3. The chain employs TRBV19 and TRBJ2-7, with TRBD1 matching 8 bases. The CDR3 consists of 13 residues. Germline CDR1 reads LNHDA; CDR2 reads SQIVND (reference sequence). The J segment lost 4 bases and the V segment lost 5 bases, leaving 4 bases of the junction unmatched. CDR3 region: CASSSGQGYEQYF. CDR3 bases: TGTGCCAGTAGTTCAGGACAGGGTTACGAGCAGTACTTC.